The present T cell receptor (beta chain) was sequenced within a study of response to subunit inactivated influenza vaccine (dated by TCRdb to about 2018). About the investigation overall: The study used deep quantitative T cell receptor repertoire profiling to track responses to a trivalent subunit inactivated influenza vaccine. Points the paper makes about the study in general: The authors proposed that each seasonal influenza vaccination may bring in only a limited number of new T cells.

V is pared back by 4 bases and J by 8 bases, with 12 bases lying between the germline termini. From its cysteine to its phenylalanine, the CDR3 spans 13 amino acids. Only the CDR3 region is kept as DNA, spanning 39 bases read in frame from base 1. The library was built by means of RT-PCR. TCRdb shows the sequencer as Illumina HiSeq 2500. Clones were called with MiXCR by TCRdb after fastp trimmed the public reads at Q25, and only in-frame beta chains were retained. Rows merge per CDR3 protein into single entries with the most common DNA and genes. For this sample the table gives about 300,000 distinct CDR3 sequences, of which over 20% were detected only once. Together, the top ten hold 10% of the sample. About this clonotype: Its antigen is currently not known. Base-call qualities are not available, and no considerably larger clone is one nucleotide away.

The TCR comes from a man between 50 and 69 years old who received an inactivated influenza vaccine. Donor details come from another sample of the same person, matched by shared clones. This receptor chain uses TRBV12-3 or TRBV12-4 and TRBJ2-1; the D gene cannot be resolved reliably. The material was PBMCs from blood, obtained about 20 months after vaccination. The CDR3 has the sequence CASSSGPAHEQFF. The DNA is as follows: TGTGCCAGCAGTTCAGGACCGGCCCATGAGCAGTTCTTC.